This T cell receptor (beta chain) originates from a study of cytomegalovirus exposure and HLA in healthy donors (dated by TCRdb to 2015 to 2018). Regarding the complete study: An earlier analysis of approximately 600 of the donors reported 276 Gb of sequence data and approximately 110 million unique TCR beta sequences from some 180 million T cells. Of the approximately 400 genotyped donors, over 70% fell in the genetic ancestry cluster associated with self-reported Caucasian donors. A later analysis re-examined previously published TCR beta repertoires from over 500 donors and added high-resolution HLA genotyping to investigate patterns of TCR occurrence. The number of typed donors differed by locus: roughly 629-640 for A, B, C, DRB1 and DQB1; 500 to 550 for DQA1; around 610 for DPA1; and 400 to 480 for DPB1. All discovery cohort repertoires had been generated using a single sequencing platform. Besides the first cohort of more than 650 subjects, a separate validation cohort made up of roughly 130 different subjects was used. In the later analysis, no new phenotypic data were used to find candidate immune exposures; instead, reliance was placed on TCR beta sequences and their occurrence across donors. Roughly five DR-DQ haplotypes were treated as single units for association and clustering because of strong linkage in the cohort. An earlier analysis of about 620 of the donors applied high-throughput TCR beta sequencing to assess whether each TCR beta V gene segment acted as functional or pseudogenic. The T cell repertoires of 700 or so subjects were profiled by immunosequencing and related to cytomegalovirus serostatus. Approximately 300 gigabases of sequencing data and around 80 million unique TCR sequences made up an early release that covered approximately 620 HLA-typed donors. Class I and class II HLA loci were covered by the typing at four-digit resolution. To predict cytomegalovirus infection status, the study combined high-throughput TCR immunosequencing, statistical association of individual TCRs with disease status, and machine learning. Donor age, sex, ethnicity and CMV serostatus were compiled alongside the repertoire data. In a later genetic analysis, genome-wide SNP genotypes for about 55% of the roughly 700 donors were used, and that subset was treated as a discovery cohort. The aim of the study was to test whether cataloging public T cell receptors could identify signatures of past pathogen exposure. Among about 410 genotyped donors of the cohort, an average of around 220,000 unique TCR beta nucleotide sequences was sequenced per donor, of which roughly 17% were non-productive. General study outcomes and caveats: Across donors, most TCR sequences were observed very rarely, whereas some public TCRs were present in many individuals. In a later analysis, most CMV-associated TCR beta chains were found to appear HLA-restricted, with HLA associations seemingly driven largely by CMV exposure. CMV serostatus was the only immune exposure information available for the cohort. A further reported finding was that TCR beta sequences accurately predicted the HLA-A and HLA-B alleles for most subjects in the first cohort. A group of highly shared sequence variants was considered likely to be a technical artifact of the sequencing pipeline. A later analysis reported that several top co-occurrence clusters appeared linked to parvovirus B19, influenza, CMV and Epstein-Barr virus. A few of the identified cytomegalovirus-associated TCR beta chains were confirmed in vitro to be specific for cytomegalovirus antigens. Correlated functional status among segregating V segments might reflect linkage disequilibrium, but an unknown experimental factor could not be ruled out. Because counts were too low, more than 15 rarely observed V segments, including chromosome 9 orphons, were left out of the earlier analysis of 500 to 650 of the donors. In a later genetic analysis, fewer N-insertions in productive TCRs were reported among donors in an Asian-associated ancestry cluster than the roughly 700-donor mean. Because the 87-base-pair reads could not distinguish some IMGT-functional V segments, including TRBV6-2 and TRBV6-3, those segments were excluded. A later analysis found that HLA-associated TCR beta chains were more clonally expanded and had lower generation probabilities than equally common non-associated chains. The study gave a list of some 150 TCR beta chains associated with cytomegalovirus. Broadly in line with IMGT annotations, most TCR beta V segments showed up in productive rearrangements about 90% or about 30% of the time in an earlier analysis of a few hundred of the donors. In a later analysis, the rate of TCR association differed among HLA loci, with DRB1 alleles having the most associated TCRs and HLA-C alleles having the fewest. Because HLA typing was missing for some donors at each locus, association tests included only the typed subset. This cohort had only TCR beta chains sequenced, and the lack of alpha or paired-chain data limited which features could be detected. When HLA alleles, especially DR and DQ, strongly co-occurred, attributing TCR associations to individual alleles was difficult. The presence/absence analyses assumed that sequencing depth was roughly uniform across donors, and that assumption may not be true. In a later genetic analysis, a missense DCLRE1C variant was associated with V-gene and J-gene trimming of TCR beta chains, and the association was replicated in an independent cohort. In a later analysis, 16,951 TCR beta sequences were associated with specific HLA alleles at a false discovery rate of 0.05. The authors suggested that the approach could potentially be generalized to other disease states and immunological phenotypes. The classifier was reported to diagnose cytomegalovirus status with high specificity and sensitivity in both the original cohort and the validation cohort.

Comment on this clone: Its antigen has not been determined. No base quality values were provided; no much bigger clone lies one nucleotide off.

Receptor amplification or capture employed the immunoSEQ multiplex PCR assay. For the multiplex PCR, a mixture combining 60 forward primers for TCR Vbeta segments and 13 reverse primers for TCR Jbeta segments was used. The CDR3 region of rearranged TCR beta genes was amplified from genomic DNA by a multiplex PCR assay. The Illumina HiSeq System was used to sequence the amplified TCR beta libraries as 87-base-pair reads. Per the authors' processing: In a later analysis, tens of millions of unique TCR beta chains were counted across the roughly 610 repertoires, and roughly 11 million of these chains were shared by at least two donors. A nearest-neighbor algorithm error-corrected the raw reads and collapsed the reads into unique sequences, merging closely related sequences to remove PCR and sequencing errors. V, D and J gene segments were assigned by aligning CDR3 sequences to IMGT reference sequences. For a sequence to be retained, a match of at least six nucleotides was required to both a V gene segment and a J gene segment. A rearrangement counted as productive if the CDR3 had no stop codons and remained in frame with V and J, and every other rearrangement counted as non-productive. CDR3 was defined according to IMGT convention as the region running from the second conserved V-encoded cysteine to the conserved J-encoded phenylalanine. The earlier analysis of roughly 590 of the donors excluded any sequence lacking an unambiguous match to a single V gene segment. In an earlier analysis of some 590 of the donors, a V segment was called functional when productive rearrangements were above 56.7%, and segregating when the standard deviation between donors exceeded 5%. A statistical classification framework was built to diagnose cytomegalovirus status from the catalog of TCR beta chain sequences. A later analysis assigned V and J genes by comparing TCR nucleotide sequences with IMGT/GENE-DB human TR gene sequences. A later analysis assigned CDR3 sequences and most-parsimonious VDJ recombination scenarios with the TCRdist pipeline. In a later analysis, every TCR beta chain was defined by the combination of its CDR3 amino acid sequence and its V-gene family, and reads without a unique V-gene family were dropped. A later analysis removed 592 highly shared, low-generation-probability nucleotide sequences to deal with suspected cross-contamination and a sequencing artifact. For each public chain, a later analysis derived a clonal expansion index from normalized ranks of inferred template counts within each repertoire. In a later analysis, generation probabilities were computed using a VDJ recombination model fitted to out-of-frame rearrangements, and the results were checked against IGoR. In a later analysis, TCR-TCR, TCR-HLA and TCR-CMV co-occurrence was scored with hypergeometric tests, and a repertoire-size bias correction was applied to TCR pairs. False discovery rates were estimated in a later analysis by permuting HLA or CMV assignments 20 times. A later analysis grouped co-occurring TCRs with DBSCAN, adding TCRdist sequence similarity when clustering within HLA-allele-positive subsets. For co-occurrence clustering, repertoires with fewer than 30,000 or more than 120,000 public chains were excluded, along with roughly 5 repertoires with anomalous nucleotide sharing. The clones in this table, taken by TCRdb from immuneACCESS, are in-frame only. Not every clone is retained; where verified, under half of the shortfall comes from an unresolved V gene, and the cause of the rest is unknown. D and trimming were read from the DNA, whereas the V and J calls and clone size are those reported in that table. The sample table contains 150,000 to 200,000 clones; only one count was recorded for around 75% of them. The ten largest clones take up over 3% of the sample.

The cohort consisted of approximately 670 healthy bone marrow donors. At the time of sampling, all cohort members were nominally healthy, though unrecorded immune exposures were likely present. The donor was CMV seronegative and belonged to the group of 352 seronegative cohort members. Every donor gave a peripheral blood sample, and the peripheral blood mononuclear cells from that sample were used for TCR beta sequencing. Genomic DNA was extracted from the blood cell samples with the Qiagen DNeasy Blood Extraction Kit. V sheds 2 bases and J sheds 5 bases, leaving 6 bases between their ends. Inclusive of the bounding cysteine and phenylalanine, the CDR3 is 12 residues long. The DNA shown is the 36-base CDR3, in frame from base 1. The germline V gene supplies CDR1 KGHSH and CDR2 LQKENI.

The V gene is TRBV18 and the J gene is TRBJ2-5, with the D gene uncertain. Material for sequencing was PBMCs. The TCR was taken from a male donor in good health and CMV-seronegative. The nucleotide sequence reads as follows: TGTGCCAGCTCACCAAGCAGGGAGACCCAGTACTTC. Its protein product is CASSPSRETQYF.